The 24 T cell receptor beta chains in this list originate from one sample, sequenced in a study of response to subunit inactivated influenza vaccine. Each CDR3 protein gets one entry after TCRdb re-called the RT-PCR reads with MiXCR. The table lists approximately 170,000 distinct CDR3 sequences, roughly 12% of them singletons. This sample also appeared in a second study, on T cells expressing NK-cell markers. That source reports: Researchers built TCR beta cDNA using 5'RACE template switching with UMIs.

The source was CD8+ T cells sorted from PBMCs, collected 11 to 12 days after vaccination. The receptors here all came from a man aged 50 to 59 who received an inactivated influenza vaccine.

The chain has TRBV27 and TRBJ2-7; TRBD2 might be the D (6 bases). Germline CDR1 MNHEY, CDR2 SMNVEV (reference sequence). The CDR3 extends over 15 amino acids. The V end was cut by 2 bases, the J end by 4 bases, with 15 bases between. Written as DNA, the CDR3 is TGTGCCAGCAGTTTAATCGGGGCAGGGACTTACGAGCAGTACTTC. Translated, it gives CASSLIGAGTYEQYF.

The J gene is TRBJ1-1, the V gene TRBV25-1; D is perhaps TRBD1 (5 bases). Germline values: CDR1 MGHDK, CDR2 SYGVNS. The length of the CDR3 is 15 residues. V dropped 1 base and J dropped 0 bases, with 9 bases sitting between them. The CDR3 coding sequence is TGTGCCAGCAGTGAATCGGGGGGGATGAACACTGAAGCTTTCTTT. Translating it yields CASSESGGMNTEAFF.

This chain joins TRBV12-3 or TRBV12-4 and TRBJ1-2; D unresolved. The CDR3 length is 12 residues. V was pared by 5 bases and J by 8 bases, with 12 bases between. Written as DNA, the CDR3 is TGTGCCAGCAGTGCGGGAAGCAGAGGCTACACCTTC. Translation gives CASSAGSRGYTF.

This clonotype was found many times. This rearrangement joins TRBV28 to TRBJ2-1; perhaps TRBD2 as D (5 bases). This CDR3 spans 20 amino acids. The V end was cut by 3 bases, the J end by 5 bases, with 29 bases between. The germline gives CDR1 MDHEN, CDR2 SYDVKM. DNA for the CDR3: TGTGCCAGCAGTTTCGAACACCTTATCAGACTATCCCCCGTCAACAATGAGCAGTTCTTC. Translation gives CASSFEHLIRLSPVNNEQFF.

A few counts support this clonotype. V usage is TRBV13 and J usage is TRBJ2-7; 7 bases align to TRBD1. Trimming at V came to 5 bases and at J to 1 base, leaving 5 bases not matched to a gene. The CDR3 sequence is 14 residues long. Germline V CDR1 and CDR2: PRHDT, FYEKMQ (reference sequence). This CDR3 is CASSLKGQSYEQYF. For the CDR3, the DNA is TGTGCCAGCAGCCTTAAGGGACAGTCCTACGAGCAGTACTTC.

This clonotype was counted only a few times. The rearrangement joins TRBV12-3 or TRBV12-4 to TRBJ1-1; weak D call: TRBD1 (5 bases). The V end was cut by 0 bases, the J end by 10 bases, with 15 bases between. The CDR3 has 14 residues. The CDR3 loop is CASSLAHRGEGAFF. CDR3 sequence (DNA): TGTGCCAGCAGTTTAGCGCATAGGGGAGAAGGAGCTTTCTTT.

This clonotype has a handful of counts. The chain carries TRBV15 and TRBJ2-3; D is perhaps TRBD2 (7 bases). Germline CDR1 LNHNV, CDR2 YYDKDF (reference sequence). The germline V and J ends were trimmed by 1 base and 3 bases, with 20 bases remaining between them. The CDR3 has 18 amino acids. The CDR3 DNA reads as TGTGCCACCAGCAGAGCCGGGGGTAGGGGGGGAATTACAGATACGCAGTATTTT. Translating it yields CATSRAGGRGGITDTQYF.

The CDR3 region has the DNA TGTGCCAGCAGCTTAGACATGAGTAATTCACCCCTCCACTTT. Translation gives CASSLDMSNSPLHF. The genes are TRBV5-5 and TRBJ1-6; D call uncertain. CDR1 is SGHKS and CDR2 is YYEKEE in the germline V gene (reference sequence). The ends were cut back, 2 bases at V and 6 bases at J, with 9 bases in the middle. The CDR3 contains 14 residues.

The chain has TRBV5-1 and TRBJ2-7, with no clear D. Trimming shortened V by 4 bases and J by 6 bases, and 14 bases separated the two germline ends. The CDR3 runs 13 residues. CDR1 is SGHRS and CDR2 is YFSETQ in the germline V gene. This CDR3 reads CASSQSWLREQYF. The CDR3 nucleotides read TGCGCCAGCAGCCAGAGCTGGTTACGCGAGCAGTACTTC.

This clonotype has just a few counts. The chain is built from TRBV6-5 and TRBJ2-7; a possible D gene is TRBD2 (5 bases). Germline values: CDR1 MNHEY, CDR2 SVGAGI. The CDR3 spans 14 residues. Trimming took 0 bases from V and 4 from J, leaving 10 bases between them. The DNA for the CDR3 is TGTGCCAGCAGTTACTCGAGCCGGGGATACGAGCAGTACTTC. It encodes CASSYSSRGYEQYF.

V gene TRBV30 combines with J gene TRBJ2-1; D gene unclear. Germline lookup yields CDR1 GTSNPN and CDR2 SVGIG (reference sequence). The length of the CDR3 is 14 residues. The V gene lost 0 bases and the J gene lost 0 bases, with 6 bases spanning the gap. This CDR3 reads CAWSVTSSYNEQFF. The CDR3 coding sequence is TGTGCCTGGAGTGTAACGAGCTCCTACAATGAGCAGTTCTTC.

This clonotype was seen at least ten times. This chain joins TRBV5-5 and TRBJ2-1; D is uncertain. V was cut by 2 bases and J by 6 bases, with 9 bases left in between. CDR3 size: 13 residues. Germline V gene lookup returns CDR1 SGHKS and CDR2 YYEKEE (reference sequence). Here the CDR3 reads CASSFTNFNEQFF. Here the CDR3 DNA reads TGTGCCAGCAGCTTTACGAATTTCAATGAGCAGTTCTTC. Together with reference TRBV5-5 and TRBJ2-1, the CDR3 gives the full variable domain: DAGVTQSPTHLIKTRGQQVTLRCSPISGHKSVSWYQQVLGQGPQFIFQYYEKEERGRGNFPDRFSARQFPNYSSELNVNALLLGDSALYLCASSFTNFNEQFFGPGTRLTVL.

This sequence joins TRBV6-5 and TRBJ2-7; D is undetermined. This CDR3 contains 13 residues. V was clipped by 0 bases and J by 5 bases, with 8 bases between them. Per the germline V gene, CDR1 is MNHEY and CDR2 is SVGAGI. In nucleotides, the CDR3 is TGTGCCAGCAGTTACTCGGGCATCCACGAGCAGTACTTC. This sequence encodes CASSYSGIHEQYF.

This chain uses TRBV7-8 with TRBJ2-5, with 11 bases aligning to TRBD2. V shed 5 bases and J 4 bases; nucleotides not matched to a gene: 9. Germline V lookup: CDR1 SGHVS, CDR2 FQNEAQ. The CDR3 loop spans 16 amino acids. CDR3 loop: CASSPRLAGRVETQYF. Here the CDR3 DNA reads TGTGCCAGCAGCCCCCGACTAGCGGGAAGGGTAGAGACCCAGTACTTC.

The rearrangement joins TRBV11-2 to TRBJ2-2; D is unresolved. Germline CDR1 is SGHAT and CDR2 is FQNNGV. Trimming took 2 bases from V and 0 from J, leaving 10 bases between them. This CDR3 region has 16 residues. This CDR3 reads CASSLRGLANTGELFF. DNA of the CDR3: TGTGCCAGCAGCTTACGCGGCCTCGCGAACACCGGGGAGCTGTTTTTT.

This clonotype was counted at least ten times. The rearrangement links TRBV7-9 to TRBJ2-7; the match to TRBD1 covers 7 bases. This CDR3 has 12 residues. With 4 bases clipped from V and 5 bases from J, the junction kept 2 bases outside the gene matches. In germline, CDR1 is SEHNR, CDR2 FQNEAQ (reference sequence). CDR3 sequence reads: CASSSTGNEQYF. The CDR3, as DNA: TGTGCCAGCAGCTCGACAGGGAACGAGCAGTACTTC.

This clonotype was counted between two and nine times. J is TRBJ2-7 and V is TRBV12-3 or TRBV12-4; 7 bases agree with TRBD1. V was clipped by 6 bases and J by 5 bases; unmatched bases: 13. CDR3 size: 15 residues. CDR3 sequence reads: CASSRTGHGPHEQYF. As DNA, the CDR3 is TGTGCCAGCAGCCGGACAGGACATGGCCCCCACGAGCAGTACTTC.

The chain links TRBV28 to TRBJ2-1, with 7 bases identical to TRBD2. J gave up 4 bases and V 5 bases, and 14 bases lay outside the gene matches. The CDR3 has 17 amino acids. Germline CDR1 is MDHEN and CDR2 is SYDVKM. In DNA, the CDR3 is TGTGCCAGCAGTGGGAGGGAAAGCCTCGCGGGGTACAATGAGCAGTTCTTC. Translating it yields CASSGRESLAGYNEQFF.

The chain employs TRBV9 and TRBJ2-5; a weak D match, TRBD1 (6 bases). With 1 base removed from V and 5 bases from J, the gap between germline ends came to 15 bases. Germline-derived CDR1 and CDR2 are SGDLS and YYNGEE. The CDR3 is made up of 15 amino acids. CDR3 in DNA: TGTGCCAGCAGCGTATCGTTGGGGGCTAGGGAGACCCAGTACTTC. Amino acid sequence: CASSVSLGARETQYF.

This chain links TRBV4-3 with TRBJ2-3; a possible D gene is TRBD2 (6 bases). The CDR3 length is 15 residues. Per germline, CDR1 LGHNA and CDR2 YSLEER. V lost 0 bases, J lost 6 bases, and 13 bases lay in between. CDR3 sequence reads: CASSQDGGQGDTQYF. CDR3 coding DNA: TGCGCCAGCAGCCAAGATGGAGGGCAAGGGGATACGCAGTATTTT.

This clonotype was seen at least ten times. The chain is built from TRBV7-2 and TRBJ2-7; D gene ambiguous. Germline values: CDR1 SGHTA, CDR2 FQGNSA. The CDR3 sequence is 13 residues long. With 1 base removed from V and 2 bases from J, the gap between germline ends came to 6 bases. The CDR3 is CASSLEAPYEQYF. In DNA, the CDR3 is TGTGCCAGCAGCTTAGAAGCGCCCTACGAGCAGTACTTC.

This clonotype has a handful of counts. The CDR3 bases are TGTGCCAGCAGCGTACGGGCAGGTGACTCGAGGGAGCAGTACTTC. Amino acid sequence: CASSVRAGDSREQYF. The chain couples TRBV9 to TRBJ2-7; D not resolved. Trimming removed 1 base from V and 7 bases from J, with 18 bases in between. Germline V gene lookup returns CDR1 SGDLS and CDR2 YYNGEE. The CDR3 extends over 15 amino acids.

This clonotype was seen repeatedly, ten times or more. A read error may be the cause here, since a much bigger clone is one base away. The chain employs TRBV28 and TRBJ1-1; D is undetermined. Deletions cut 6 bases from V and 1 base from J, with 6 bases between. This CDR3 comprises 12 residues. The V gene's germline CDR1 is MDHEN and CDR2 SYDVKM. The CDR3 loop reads CASSLENTEAFF. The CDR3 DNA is TGTGCCAGCAGCTTAGAGAACACTGAAGCTTTCTTT.

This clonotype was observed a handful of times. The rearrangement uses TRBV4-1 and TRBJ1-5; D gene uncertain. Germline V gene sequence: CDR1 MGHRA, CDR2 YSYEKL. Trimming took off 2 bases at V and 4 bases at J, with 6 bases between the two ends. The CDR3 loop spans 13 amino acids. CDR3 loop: CASSQLGNQPQHF. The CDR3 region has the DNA TGCGCCAGCAGCCAATTGGGGAATCAGCCCCAGCATTTT.